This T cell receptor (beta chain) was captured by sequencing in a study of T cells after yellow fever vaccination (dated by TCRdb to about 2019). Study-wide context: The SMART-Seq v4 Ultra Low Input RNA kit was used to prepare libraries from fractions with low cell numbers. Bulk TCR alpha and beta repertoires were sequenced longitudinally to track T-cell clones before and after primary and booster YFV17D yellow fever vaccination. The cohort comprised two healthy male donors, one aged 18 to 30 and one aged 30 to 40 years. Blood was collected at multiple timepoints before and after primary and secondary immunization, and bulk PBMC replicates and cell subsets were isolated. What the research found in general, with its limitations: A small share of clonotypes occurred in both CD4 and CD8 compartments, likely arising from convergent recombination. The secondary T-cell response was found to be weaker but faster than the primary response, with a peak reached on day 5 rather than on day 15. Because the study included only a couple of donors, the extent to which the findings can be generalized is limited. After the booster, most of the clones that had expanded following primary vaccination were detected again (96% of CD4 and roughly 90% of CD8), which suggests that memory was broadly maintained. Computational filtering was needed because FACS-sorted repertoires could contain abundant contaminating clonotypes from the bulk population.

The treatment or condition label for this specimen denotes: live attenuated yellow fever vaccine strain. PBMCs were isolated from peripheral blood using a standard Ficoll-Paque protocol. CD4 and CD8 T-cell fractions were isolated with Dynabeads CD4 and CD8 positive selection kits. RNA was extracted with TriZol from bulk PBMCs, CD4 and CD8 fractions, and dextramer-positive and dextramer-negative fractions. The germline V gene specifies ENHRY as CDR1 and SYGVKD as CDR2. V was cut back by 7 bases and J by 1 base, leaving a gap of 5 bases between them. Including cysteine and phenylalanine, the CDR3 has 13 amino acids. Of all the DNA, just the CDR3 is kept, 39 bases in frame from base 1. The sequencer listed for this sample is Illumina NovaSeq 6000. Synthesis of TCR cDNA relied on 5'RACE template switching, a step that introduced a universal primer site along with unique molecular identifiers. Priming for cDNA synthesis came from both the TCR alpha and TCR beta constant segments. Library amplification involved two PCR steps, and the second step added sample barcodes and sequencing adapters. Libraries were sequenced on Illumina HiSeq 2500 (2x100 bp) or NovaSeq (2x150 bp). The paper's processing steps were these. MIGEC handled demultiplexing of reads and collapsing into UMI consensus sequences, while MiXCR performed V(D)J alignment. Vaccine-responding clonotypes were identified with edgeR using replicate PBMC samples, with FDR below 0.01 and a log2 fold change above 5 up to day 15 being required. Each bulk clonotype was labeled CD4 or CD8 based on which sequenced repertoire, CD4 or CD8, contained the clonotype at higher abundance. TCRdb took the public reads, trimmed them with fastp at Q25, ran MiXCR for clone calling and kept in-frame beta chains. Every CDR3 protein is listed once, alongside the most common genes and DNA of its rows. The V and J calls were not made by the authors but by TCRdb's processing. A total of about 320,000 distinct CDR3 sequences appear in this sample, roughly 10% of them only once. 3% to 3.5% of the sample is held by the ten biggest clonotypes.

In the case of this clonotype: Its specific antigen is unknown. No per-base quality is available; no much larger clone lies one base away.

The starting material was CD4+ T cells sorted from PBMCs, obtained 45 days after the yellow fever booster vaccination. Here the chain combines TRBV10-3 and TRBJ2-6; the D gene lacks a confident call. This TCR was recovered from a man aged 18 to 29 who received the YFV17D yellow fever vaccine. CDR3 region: CAIMSSGANVLTF. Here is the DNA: TGTGCCATCATGAGTTCTGGGGCCAACGTCCTGACTTTC.